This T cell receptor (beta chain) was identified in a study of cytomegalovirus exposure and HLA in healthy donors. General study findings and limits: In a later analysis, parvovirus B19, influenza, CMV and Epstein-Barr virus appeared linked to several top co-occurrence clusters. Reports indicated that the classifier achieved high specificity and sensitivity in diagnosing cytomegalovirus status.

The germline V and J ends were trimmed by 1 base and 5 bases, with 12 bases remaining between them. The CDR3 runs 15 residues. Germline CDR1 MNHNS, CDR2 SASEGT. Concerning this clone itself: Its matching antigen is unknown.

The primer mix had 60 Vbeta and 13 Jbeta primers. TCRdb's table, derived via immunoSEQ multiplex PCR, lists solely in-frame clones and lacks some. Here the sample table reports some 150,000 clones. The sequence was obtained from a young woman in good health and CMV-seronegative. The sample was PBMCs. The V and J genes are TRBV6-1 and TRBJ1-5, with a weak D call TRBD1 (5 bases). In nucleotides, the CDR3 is TGTGCCAGCAGTGAAGGCCAGGGCGGCTATCAGCCCCAGCATTTT. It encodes CASSEGQGGYQPQHF.